This entry lists 5 T cell receptor beta chains sequenced from one sample in a study of blood T cell repertoires in COVID-19. TCRdb's copy holds only in-frame clones and misses some; the assay was immunoSEQ multiplex PCR. Of under 250,000 clones in the sample, roughly three quarters were seen once. The sample comprised peripheral blood. The receptors here all came from a woman aged 35 to 49 with COVID-19, enrolled during active disease.

The chain has TRBV5-1 and TRBJ1-6; D is ambiguous. CDR1 and CDR2 (germline): SGHRS, YFSETQ. V gave up 4 bases and J gave up 5 bases, with 10 bases separating them. The CDR3 sequence is 14 residues long. The CDR3 DNA sequence: TGCGCCAGCAGCGTGCGGACTGATAATTCACCCCTCCACTTT. This gives the protein CASSVRTDNSPLHF.

The V call is TRBV6-2 or TRBV6-3, the J call TRBJ2-7, with TRBD1 matching 8 bases. After removal of 6 bases from V and 5 bases from J, the junction contained 9 bases not matched to a gene. Germline V gene sequence: CDR1 MNHEY, CDR2 SVGEGT. This CDR3 is built from 14 residues. In nucleotides, the CDR3 is TGTGCCAGCAGCCTTGGACAGGGATGGGACGAGCAGTACTTC. It translates to CASSLGQGWDEQYF.

The chain recombines TRBV18 with TRBJ1-3; weak D call: TRBD1 (6 bases). The V end lost 3 bases, the J end lost 2 bases, and 14 bases lay between the germline ends. Germline V gives CDR1 KGHSH, CDR2 LQKENI. The CDR3 runs 16 residues. CDR3 coding DNA: TGTGCCAGCTCACCCCAGGGGAGGGGAACTGGAAACACCATATATTTT. Its translation: CASSPQGRGTGNTIYF.

The chain employs TRBV28 and TRBJ1-2; no clear D gene. The CDR3 is 12 residues long. V lost 3 bases and J lost 2, with 4 bases in between. Germline V gene data show CDR1 as MDHEN and CDR2 as SYDVKM. Written as DNA, the CDR3 is TGTGCCAGCAGTTTTAGAAACTATGGCTACACCTTC. Amino acids: CASSFRNYGYTF.

The rearrangement links TRBV6-5 to TRBJ1-2; D uncertain. Looked up from germline, CDR1 is MNHEY and CDR2 is SVGAGI. Between the trimmed V and J ends, which lost 3 bases and 2 bases, there was a span of 7 bases. The CDR3 covers 13 residues. CDR3 in amino acids: CASSYWQNYGYTF. CDR3 bases: TGTGCCAGCAGTTATTGGCAAAACTATGGCTACACCTTC.